These T cell receptor beta chains were read from a single sample in a study of cytomegalovirus exposure and HLA in healthy donors. Clones were sequenced by immunoSEQ multiplex PCR, and TCRdb holds only the in-frame ones, with some missing. The data show around 250,000 clones, about 80% seen once. The sequencing sample was made of PBMCs. The receptors stem from a woman in her sixties or seventies in good health and CMV-seropositive. Each CDR3 is given with its conserved first and last residue. The D gene is left open where the match is weak. Expanded clones are given a class, and other clones once, few, many or no size at all.

v_gene	d_gene	abundance	j_gene	CDR3aa	CDR3nt
TRBV4-1	NA	NA	TRBJ1-5	CASSRTVGNQPQHF	TGCGCCAGCAGCCGGACAGTGGGCAATCAGCCCCAGCATTTT
TRBV9	NA	NA	TRBJ1-1	CASSAAGVTEAFF	TGTGCCAGCAGCGCAGCCGGGGTGACTGAGGCTTTCTTT
TRBV5-6	NA	NA	TRBJ2-2	CASTRGSGELFF	TGTGCCAGCACCAGGGGTTCCGGGGAGCTGTTTTTT
TRBV19	TRBD2	NA	TRBJ2-1	CASSNSGKPPGNEQFF	TGTGCCAGTAGTAATAGCGGGAAACCGCCGGGCAATGAGCAGTTCTTC
TRBV5-6	TRBD1	NA	TRBJ1-2	CASSLVPGTAGHYGYTF	TGTGCCAGCAGCTTGGTTCCCGGGACAGCCGGGCACTATGGCTACACCTTC
TRBV14	TRBD2	NA	TRBJ2-1	CASSQSLGRDPYNEQFF	TGTGCCAGCAGCCAGAGCCTTGGGAGGGACCCCTACAATGAGCAGTTCTTC
TRBV14	NA	NA	TRBJ2-3	CASSPDFTDTQYF	TGTGCCAGCAGCCCCGACTTCACAGATACGCAGTATTTT
TRBV28	NA	NA	TRBJ2-2	CASIPGNTGELFF	TGTGCCAGCATACCAGGGAACACCGGGGAGCTGTTTTTT
TRBV27	NA	once	TRBJ2-2	CASSSPAVNTGELFF	TGTGCCAGCAGTTCCCCAGCGGTGAACACCGGGGAGCTGTTTTTT
TRBV11-3	NA	few	TRBJ2-7	CASSLDSHEQYF	TGTGCCAGCAGCTTAGATAGCCACGAGCAGTACTTC
TRBV2	NA	few	TRBJ1-3	CASRSGSTGNTIYF	TGTGCCAGCAGATCAGGGTCTACTGGAAACACCATATATTTT
TRBV7-3	NA	once	TRBJ2-1	CASSPGNEQFF	TGTGCCAGCAGCCCCGGCAATGAGCAGTTCTTC
TRBV13	NA	NA	TRBJ1-2	CASSTTGGGINYGYTF	TGTGCCAGCAGCACCACCGGCGGGGGGATTAACTATGGCTACACCTTC
TRBV5-1	TRBD2	once	TRBJ2-1	CASSLRATSGRAAEQFF	TGCGCCAGCAGCTTGCGCGCCACTAGCGGGAGGGCCGCTGAGCAGTTCTTC
TRBV28	NA	NA	TRBJ1-2	CASSPGGGGYTF	TGTGCCAGCAGTCCCGGAGGTGGTGGCTACACCTTC
TRBV29-1	TRBD2	NA	TRBJ2-7	CSVGGLAGRYDEQYF	TGCAGCGTTGGGGGACTAGCGGGACGGTACGACGAGCAGTACTTC
TRBV28	TRBD2	NA	TRBJ2-3	CASSLVTSGDPTDTQYF	TGTGCCAGCAGTTTAGTAACTAGCGGAGACCCCACAGATACGCAGTATTTT
TRBV7-2	TRBD1	NA	TRBJ2-4	CASSLTGGKNIQYF	TGTGCCAGCAGCTTGACAGGGGGCAAAAACATTCAGTACTTC
TRBV19	TRBD1	NA	TRBJ2-7	CASSISDRVVGEQYF	TGTGCCAGTAGTATAAGTGACAGGGTTGTGGGGGAGCAGTACTTC
TRBV5-1	NA	NA	TRBJ2-1	CASSLWPGETRNEQFF	TGCGCCAGCAGCTTATGGCCCGGGGAAACAAGGAATGAGCAGTTCTTC
TRBV5-4	NA	NA	TRBJ1-6	CASSFSMNSPLHF	TGTGCCAGCAGCTTTAGTATGAATTCACCCCTCCACTTT
TRBV11-3	TRBD2	NA	TRBJ2-2	CASSLGLAPGELFF	TGTGCCAGCAGCTTAGGACTAGCACCCGGGGAGCTGTTTTTT
TRBV6-1	NA	NA	TRBJ1-2	CASRQVSNYGYTF	TGTGCCAGCAGACAGGTTTCTAACTATGGCTACACCTTC
TRBV19	TRBD2	NA	TRBJ2-1	CASLAGEYNEQFF	TGTGCCAGTTTAGCGGGGGAATACAATGAGCAGTTCTTC
TRBV18	NA	NA	TRBJ1-2	CASSPRQDTYGYTF	TGTGCCAGCTCACCACGTCAGGACACCTATGGCTACACCTTC
TRBV4-1	NA	few	TRBJ1-1	CASSQERNTEAFF	TGCGCCAGCAGCCAAGAGAGGAACACTGAAGCTTTCTTT
TRBV28	NA	few	TRBJ1-6	CASSSPGGNSPLHF	TGTGCCAGCAGTTCCCCCGGGGGAAATTCACCCCTCCACTTT
TRBV7-8	NA	NA	TRBJ1-2	CASGRDLNYGYTF	TGTGCCAGCGGGAGAGATTTAAACTATGGCTACACCTTC
TRBV19	NA	once	TRBJ1-1	CASKWGGSTEAFF	TGTGCCAGTAAGTGGGGGGGGAGCACTGAAGCTTTCTTT
TRBV6-5	NA	NA	TRBJ1-1	CASSYSGTPFSEAFF	TGTGCCAGCAGTTACTCCGGGACACCCTTCTCTGAAGCTTTCTTT
TRBV27	NA	NA	TRBJ2-5	CASRDSLQETQYF	TGTGCCAGCAGGGACAGTCTACAAGAGACCCAGTACTTC
TRBV19	NA	NA	TRBJ1-5	CASSIREESNQPQHF	TGTGCCAGTAGTATTCGGGAGGAGAGCAATCAGCCCCAGCATTTT
TRBV9	NA	NA	TRBJ2-7	CASSPDSYEQYF	TGTGCCAGCAGCCCGGACAGCTACGAGCAGTACTTC
TRBV7-2	NA	NA	TRBJ2-3	CASSPSGPSTDTQYF	TGTGCCAGCAGCCCTAGTGGCCCTTCCACAGATACGCAGTATTTT
TRBV13	TRBD2	once	TRBJ2-3	CASSLETSGISTDTQYF	TGTGCCAGCAGCCTCGAGACTAGCGGGATATCTACAGATACGCAGTATTTT
TRBV2	NA	NA	TRBJ2-7	CASREERSSYEQYF	TGTGCCAGCAGAGAGGAGCGGAGCTCCTACGAGCAGTACTTC
TRBV7-3	NA	NA	TRBJ1-1	CASSLTVNTEAFF	TGTGCCAGCAGCTTAACCGTTAACACTGAAGCTTTCTTT